The rows below give T cell receptor beta chains drawn from one sample of a study of immune evolution from preneoplasia to lung adenocarcinoma. The repertoire was sequenced with immunoSEQ multiplex PCR; TCRdb's copy has only in-frame clones and lacks some. The data contain approximately 7,000 clones, roughly 78% of them singletons. Input material: FFPE adjacent normal lung tissue. The source of these receptors is a person aged 55-80 years with lung adenocarcinoma. The CDR3 runs from the conserved cysteine through the conserved F or W. D genes are given only for firm matches. Some rows mark clone size as missing; the rest say once, few, many or name a class of expanded clone.

J	V	size	D	CDR3	DNA
TRBJ1-4	TRBV4-2	few	-	CASSREIGTSVEKLFF	TGTGCCAGCAGCCGAGAAATCGGGACATCGGTTGAAAAACTGTTTTTT
TRBJ2-1	TRBV28	-	TRBD2	CASSWASGSVGNEQFF	TGTGCCAGCAGTTGGGCTAGCGGGAGTGTGGGGAATGAGCAGTTCTTC
TRBJ2-1	TRBV11-2	-	-	CASSLDRVGNEQFF	TGTGCCAGCAGCTTAGATCGTGTGGGGAATGAGCAGTTCTTC
TRBJ2-3	TRBV7-9	few	-	CASSLDFGTDTQYF	TGTGCCAGCAGCTTGGACTTCGGCACAGATACGCAGTATTTT
TRBJ1-1	TRBV4-1	-	TRBD1	CASSRREGANTEAFF	TGCGCCAGCAGCCGCCGGGAGGGGGCGAACACTGAAGCTTTCTTT
TRBJ2-1	TRBV5-1	-	TRBD2	CASSLLLAGEDEQFF	TGCGCCAGCAGCTTGCTGCTAGCGGGAGAGGATGAGCAGTTCTTC
TRBJ2-1	TRBV28	-	TRBD1	CASSSPQGMTYNEQFF	TGTGCCAGCAGTTCACCACAGGGGATGACCTACAATGAGCAGTTCTTC
TRBJ1-4	TRBV5-4	-	-	CASSSNRGVNEKLFF	TGTGCCAGCAGCTCCAACCGCGGAGTTAATGAAAAACTGTTTTTT
TRBJ2-5	TRBV29-1	-	TRBD2	CSAASGSGKETQYF	TGCAGCGCCGCAAGCGGGAGTGGAAAAGAGACCCAGTACTTC
TRBJ2-7	TRBV7-8	once	-	CASRSVRGRGVYEQYF	TGTGCCAGCAGAAGCGTCCGGGGGCGCGGGGTCTACGAGCAGTACTTC
TRBJ1-1	TRBV11-2	few	-	CASSLKGVASEAFF	TGTGCCAGCAGCCTCAAAGGAGTTGCTTCTGAAGCTTTCTTT
TRBJ2-7	TRBV10-3	-	-	CAARAGNSYEQYF	TGTGCCGCCCGAGCCGGAAACTCCTACGAGCAGTACTTC
TRBJ2-5	TRBV5-1	-	-	CASRRGHQETQYF	TGCGCCAGCCGACGGGGCCACCAAGAGACCCAGTACTTC
TRBJ2-5	TRBV30	few	TRBD1	CAWSVTRTGFQETQYF	TGTGCCTGGAGTGTGACTCGGACAGGCTTCCAAGAGACCCAGTACTTC
TRBJ1-2	TRBV6-4	-	-	CASSAEQGIYINGYTF	TGTGCCAGCAGTGCAGAACAGGGAATATACATAAATGGCTACACCTTC
TRBJ2-2	TRBV21-1	-	-	CASSKRRDTGELFF	TGTGCCAGCAGCAAAAGAAGGGACACCGGGGAGCTGTTTTTT
TRBJ2-1	TRBV5-4	-	TRBD2	CASSEGLGFYNEQFF	TGTGCCAGCAGCGAAGGACTAGGGTTCTACAATGAGCAGTTCTTC
TRBJ1-2	TRBV27	-	TRBD1	CASSRSTGGLDGYTF	TGTGCCAGCAGCCGGAGTACAGGGGGCCTTGATGGCTACACCTTC
TRBJ2-5	TRBV27	-	TRBD1	CASQTGERETQYF	TGTGCCAGCCAGACAGGGGAGAGAGAGACCCAGTACTTC
TRBJ2-7	TRBV27	once	-	CASSRLELPYEQYF	TGTGCCAGCAGCCGACTGGAGTTACCCTACGAGCAGTACTTC
TRBJ2-3	TRBV27	-	-	CASSLRGPYTDTQYF	TGTGCCAGCAGTTTAAGAGGGCCATACACAGATACGCAGTATTTT
TRBJ1-5	TRBV7-2	medium-sized	TRBD1	CASSFQGAQPQHF	TGTGCCAGCAGCTTCCAGGGGGCCCAGCCCCAGCATTTT
TRBJ2-5	TRBV27	-	-	CASSFGGQETQYF	TGTGCCAGCAGTTTCGGGGGCCAAGAGACCCAGTACTTC
TRBJ2-7	TRBV5-4	-	-	CASRVDSGREQYF	TGTGCCAGCAGGGTTGACAGCGGTCGGGAGCAGTACTTC
TRBJ1-2	TRBV30	-	TRBD1	CAWFDRVGYGYTF	TGTGCCTGGTTTGACAGGGTAGGGTATGGCTACACCTTC
TRBJ1-4	TRBV5-1	-	-	CASSSTSTNEKLFF	TGCGCCAGCAGCTCCACCTCAACTAATGAAAAACTGTTTTTT
TRBJ2-2	TRBV4-3	-	-	CASSQDSGRGAVNTGELFF	TGCGCCAGCAGCCAAGATTCTGGGAGGGGGGCGGTAAACACCGGGGAGCTGTTTTTT
TRBJ1-1	TRBV28	-	-	CASSSGTTNTEAFF	TGTGCCAGCAGTTCCGGGACAACCAACACTGAAGCTTTCTTT
TRBJ1-2	TRBV7-2	-	-	CASSFSGRSGYTF	TGTGCCAGCAGCTTTTCAGGGAGGAGCGGCTACACCTTC
TRBJ2-1	TRBV5-4	-	-	CASSRDVGDNEQFF	TGTGCCAGCAGCCGGGACGTTGGGGACAATGAGCAGTTCTTC
TRBJ2-3	TRBV4-2	-	-	CASTPAGAPDTQYF	TGTGCCAGCACCCCCGCCGGGGCCCCAGATACGCAGTATTTT
TRBJ1-3	TRBV6-5	-	-	CASSYSWQGGNTIYF	TGTGCCAGCAGTTACTCGTGGCAGGGGGGAAACACCATATATTTT
TRBJ2-3	TRBV27	-	TRBD2	CASSPWTSGRASDTQYF	TGTGCCAGCAGTCCATGGACTAGCGGGAGGGCATCAGATACGCAGTATTTT
TRBJ2-5	TRBV27	-	-	CASSSSRGYQETQYF	TGTGCCAGCAGTTCGTCCAGGGGCTACCAAGAGACCCAGTACTTC
TRBJ2-7	TRBV9	-	TRBD1	CASSVEGQSHEQYF	TGTGCCAGCAGCGTAGAGGGACAGAGCCACGAGCAGTACTTC
TRBJ1-2	TRBV9	-	-	CASSTGEYGYTF	TGTGCCAGCTCGACAGGTGAATATGGCTACACCTTC
TRBJ1-3	TRBV2	-	-	CASSERSPSSGNTIYF	TGTGCCAGCAGTGAAAGGTCCCCAAGCTCTGGAAACACCATATATTTT
TRBJ2-1	TRBV6-5	large	-	CASSYSDRRVDEQFF	TGTGCCAGCAGTTACTCTGACAGGAGGGTCGATGAGCAGTTCTTC
TRBJ2-7	TRBV29-1	-	-	CSVRMGAYEQYF	TGCAGCGTTAGAATGGGGGCCTACGAGCAGTACTTC
TRBJ2-3	TRBV28	-	TRBD2	CASSPFDLVLGTSGKSTDTQYF	TGTGCCAGCAGCCCTTTTGATTTGGTCCTCGGGACTAGCGGGAAAAGCACAGATACGCAGTATTTT
TRBJ2-5	TRBV29-1	-	TRBD2	CSVELTSAQETQYF	TGCAGCGTTGAGTTAACTAGCGCACAAGAGACCCAGTACTTC
TRBJ2-2	TRBV10-3	-	-	CAISVSGFANTGELFF	TGTGCCATCAGTGTTTCAGGGTTCGCGAACACCGGGGAGCTGTTTTTT
TRBJ2-2	TRBV6-5	-	TRBD2	CASSYRASGSTGELFF	TGTGCCAGCAGTTATCGGGCTAGCGGGAGTACCGGGGAGCTGTTTTTT
TRBJ2-5	TRBV7-2	-	TRBD1	CASSLVRDSKETQYF	TGTGCCAGCAGCTTAGTACGGGACAGCAAAGAGACCCAGTACTTC
TRBJ1-1	TRBV7-8	-	-	CASSSDGNTEAFF	TGTGCCAGCAGCTCCGACGGTAACACTGAAGCTTTCTTT
TRBJ1-2	TRBV29-1	-	-	CSVGQNYGYTF	TGCAGCGTTGGGCAGAACTATGGCTACACCTTC
TRBJ1-2	TRBV29-1	-	-	CSVDTEGGYTF	TGCAGCGTTGACACAGAAGGCGGCTACACCTTC
TRBJ1-2	TRBV30	-	-	CAEVTNYGYTF	TGTGCCGAGGTGACTAACTATGGCTACACCTTC
TRBJ2-2	TRBV6-5	large	-	CASRITGTGELFF	TGTGCCAGCAGGATCACAGGAACCGGGGAGCTGTTTTTT
TRBJ2-5	TRBV4-1	-	-	CASSQDAPRETQYF	TGCGCCAGCAGCCAAGACGCCCCGAGGGAGACCCAGTACTTC
TRBJ1-4	TRBV19	once	-	CASSIGRASANEKLFF	TGTGCCAGTAGTATAGGGCGAGCGTCGGCTAATGAAAAACTGTTTTTT
TRBJ2-1	TRBV19	-	-	CASSIDPENERFF	TGTGCCAGTAGTATAGATCCTGAAAATGAGCGGTTCTTC
TRBJ1-1	TRBV7-9	-	-	CASSLGAVGTEAFF	TGTGCCAGCAGCTTAGGGGCAGTAGGGACTGAAGCTTTCTTT
TRBJ2-3	TRBV5-1	few	TRBD2	CASSDLAGRDTQYF	TGCGCCAGCAGCGACCTAGCGGGAAGAGATACGCAGTATTTT
TRBJ1-5	TRBV6-5	-	-	CASSSPTEPQHF	TGTGCCAGCAGTTCACCCACGGAGCCCCAGCATTTT
TRBJ2-2	TRBV7-6	few	TRBD2	CASSLEAGGPVSGELFF	TGTGCCAGCAGCTTAGAGGCGGGAGGGCCCGTGTCCGGGGAGCTGTTTTTT